This T cell receptor (beta chain) was found in a study of molecular identifiers for immune sequencing clone quantification. V dropped 10 bases and J dropped 9 bases, with 16 bases sitting between them. The CDR3 loop spans 13 amino acids. CDR1 and CDR2 from the germline V gene are SGHTA and FQGNSA. In TCRdb, the PCR reads were re-called with MiXCR into one record per CDR3 protein. The profile shows 490,000 or so distinct CDR3 sequences, 20% to 25% of them singletons. The sequence was collected from a human donor in good health. Some libraries in this study had Jurkat cell RNA spiked in. The sequencing sample was made of naive CD8+ T cells from blood, with Jurkat cell RNA spiked in. The subset was: FACS-sorted CD8+CD4-CCR7+CD45RA+ naive T cells. This chain joins TRBV7-2 and TRBJ1-6; tentatively, D is TRBD1 (5 bases). CDR3 in amino acids: CATQGVGVSPLHF. As DNA, the CDR3 is TGTGCCACCCAGGGAGTAGGAGTTTCACCCCTCCACTTT.